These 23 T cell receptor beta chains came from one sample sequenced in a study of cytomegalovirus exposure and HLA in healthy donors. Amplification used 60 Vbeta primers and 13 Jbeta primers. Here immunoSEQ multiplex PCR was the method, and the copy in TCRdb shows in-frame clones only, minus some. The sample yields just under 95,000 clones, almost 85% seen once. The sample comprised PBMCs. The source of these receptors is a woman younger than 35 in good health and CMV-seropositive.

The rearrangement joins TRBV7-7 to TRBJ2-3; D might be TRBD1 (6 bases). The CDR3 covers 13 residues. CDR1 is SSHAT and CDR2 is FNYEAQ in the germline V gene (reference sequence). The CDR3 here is CAVRGRVADTQYF. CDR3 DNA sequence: TGTGCTGTCAGGGGCAGGGTGGCAGATACGCAGTATTTT.

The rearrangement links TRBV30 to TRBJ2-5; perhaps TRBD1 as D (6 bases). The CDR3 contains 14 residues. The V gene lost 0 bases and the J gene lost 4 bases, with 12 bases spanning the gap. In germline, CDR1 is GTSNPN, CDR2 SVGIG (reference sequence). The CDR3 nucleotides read TGTGCCTGGAGTGTACTATCAGGGGCAGAGACCCAGTACTTC. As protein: CAWSVLSGAETQYF.

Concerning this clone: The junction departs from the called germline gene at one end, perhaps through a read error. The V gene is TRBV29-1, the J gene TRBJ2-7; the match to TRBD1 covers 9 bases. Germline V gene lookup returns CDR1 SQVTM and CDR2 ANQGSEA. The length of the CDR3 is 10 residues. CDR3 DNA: TGCAGCGTTGGCCGGGACAGGGTCGACTTC. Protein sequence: CSVGRDRVDF.

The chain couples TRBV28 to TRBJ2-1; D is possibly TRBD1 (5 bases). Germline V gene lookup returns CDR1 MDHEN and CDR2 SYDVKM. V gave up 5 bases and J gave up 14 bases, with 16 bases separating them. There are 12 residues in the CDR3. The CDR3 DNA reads TGTGCCAGCAGTACCCTTGGGGCGTTAAAGTTCTTC. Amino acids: CASSTLGALKFF.

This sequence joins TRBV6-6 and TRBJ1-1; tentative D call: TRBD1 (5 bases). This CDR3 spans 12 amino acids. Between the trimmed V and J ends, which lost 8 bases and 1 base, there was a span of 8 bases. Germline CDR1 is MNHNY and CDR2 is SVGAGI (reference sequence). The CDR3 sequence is CASGHQNTEAFF. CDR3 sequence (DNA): TGTGCCAGCGGACACCAGAACACTGAAGCTTTCTTT.

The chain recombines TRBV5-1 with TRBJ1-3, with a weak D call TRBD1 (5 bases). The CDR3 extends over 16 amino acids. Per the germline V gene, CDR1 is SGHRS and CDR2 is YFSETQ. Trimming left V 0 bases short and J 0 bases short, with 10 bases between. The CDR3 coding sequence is TGCGCCAGCAGCTTGGGGGGCCGAAACTCTGGAAACACCATATATTTT. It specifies CASSLGGRNSGNTIYF.

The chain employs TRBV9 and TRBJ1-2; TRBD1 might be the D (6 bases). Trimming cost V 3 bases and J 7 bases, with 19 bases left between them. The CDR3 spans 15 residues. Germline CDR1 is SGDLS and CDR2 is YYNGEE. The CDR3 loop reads CASSGGQTSPGGYTF. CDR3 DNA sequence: TGTGCCAGCAGCGGCGGACAGACGAGTCCGGGTGGCTACACCTTC. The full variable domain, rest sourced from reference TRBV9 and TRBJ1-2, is DSGVTQTPKHLITATGQRVTLRCSPRSGDLSVYWYQQSLDQGLQFLIQYYNGEERAKGNILERFSAQQFPDLHSELNLSSLELGDSALYFCASSGGQTSPGGYTFGSGTRLTVV.

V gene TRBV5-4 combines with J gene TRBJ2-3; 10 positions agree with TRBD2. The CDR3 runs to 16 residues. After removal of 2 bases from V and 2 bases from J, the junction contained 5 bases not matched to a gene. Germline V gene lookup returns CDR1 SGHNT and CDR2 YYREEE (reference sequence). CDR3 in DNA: TGTGCCAGCAGCTTTGGGACTAGCGTAGCCACAGATACGCAGTATTTT. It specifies CASSFGTSVATDTQYF. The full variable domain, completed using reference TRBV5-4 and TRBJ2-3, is ETGVTQSPTHLIKTRGQQVTLRCSSQSGHNTVSWYQQALGQGPQFIFQYYREEENGRGNFPPRFSGLQFPNYSSELNVNALELDDSALYLCASSFGTSVATDTQYFGPGTRLTVL.

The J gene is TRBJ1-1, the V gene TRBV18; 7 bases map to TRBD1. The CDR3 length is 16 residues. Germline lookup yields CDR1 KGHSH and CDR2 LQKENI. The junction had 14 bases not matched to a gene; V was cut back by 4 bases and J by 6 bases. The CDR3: CASSLRQGRERSEAFF. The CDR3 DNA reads TGTGCCAGCTCACTTCGACAGGGCCGGGAACGGTCTGAAGCTTTCTTT.

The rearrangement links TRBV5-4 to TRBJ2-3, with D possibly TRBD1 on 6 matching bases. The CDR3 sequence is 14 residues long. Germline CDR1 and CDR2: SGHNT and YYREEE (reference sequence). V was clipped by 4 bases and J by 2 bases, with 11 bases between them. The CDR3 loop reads CASSNRAITDTQYF. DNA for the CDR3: TGTGCCAGCAGCAACAGGGCCATCACAGATACGCAGTATTTT.

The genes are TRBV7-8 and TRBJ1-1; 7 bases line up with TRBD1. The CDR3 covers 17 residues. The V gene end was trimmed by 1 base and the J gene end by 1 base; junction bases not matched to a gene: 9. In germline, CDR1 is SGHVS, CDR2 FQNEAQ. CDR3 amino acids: CASSLDRGRIGNTEAFF. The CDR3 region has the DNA TGTGCCAGCAGCTTAGACAGGGGCCGTATTGGGAACACTGAAGCTTTCTTT.

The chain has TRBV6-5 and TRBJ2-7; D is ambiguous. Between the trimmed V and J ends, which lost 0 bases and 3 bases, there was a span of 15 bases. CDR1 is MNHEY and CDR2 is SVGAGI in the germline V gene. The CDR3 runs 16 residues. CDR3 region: CASSYSERLIGYEQYF. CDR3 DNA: TGTGCCAGCAGTTACTCCGAGAGACTCATTGGCTACGAGCAGTACTTC.

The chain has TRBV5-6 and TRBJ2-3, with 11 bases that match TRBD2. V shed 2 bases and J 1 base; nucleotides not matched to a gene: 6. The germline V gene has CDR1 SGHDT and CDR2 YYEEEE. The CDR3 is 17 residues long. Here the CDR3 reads CASSFLAGGPGTDTQYF. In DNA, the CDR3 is TGTGCCAGCAGCTTTTTAGCGGGAGGGCCTGGCACAGATACGCAGTATTTT.

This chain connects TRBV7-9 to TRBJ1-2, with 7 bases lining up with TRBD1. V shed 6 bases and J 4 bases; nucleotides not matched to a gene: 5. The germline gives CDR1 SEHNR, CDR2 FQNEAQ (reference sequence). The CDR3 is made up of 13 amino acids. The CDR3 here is CASSEDRIYGYTF. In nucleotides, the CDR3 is TGTGCCAGCAGTGAGGACAGGATCTATGGCTACACCTTC.

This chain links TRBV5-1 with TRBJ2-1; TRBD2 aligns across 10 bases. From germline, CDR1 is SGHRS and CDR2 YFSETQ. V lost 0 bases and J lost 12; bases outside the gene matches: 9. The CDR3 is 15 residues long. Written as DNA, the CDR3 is TGCGCCAGCAGCTTGGAGACCGGGACTAGCGTTGGGCAGTTCTTC. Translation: CASSLETGTSVGQFF.

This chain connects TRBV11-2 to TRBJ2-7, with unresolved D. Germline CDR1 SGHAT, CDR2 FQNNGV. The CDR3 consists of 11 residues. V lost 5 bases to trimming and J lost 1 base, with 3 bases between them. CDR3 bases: TGTGCCAGCAGCACTTCCTACGAGCAGTACTTC. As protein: CASSTSYEQYF.

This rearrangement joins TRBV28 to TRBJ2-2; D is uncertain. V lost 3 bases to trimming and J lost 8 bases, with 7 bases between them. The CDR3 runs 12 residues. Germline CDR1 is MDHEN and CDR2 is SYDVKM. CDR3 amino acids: CASSFLGGELFF. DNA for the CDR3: TGTGCCAGCAGTTTCCTCGGGGGGGAGCTGTTTTTT.

The CDR3 nucleotides are TGTGCCAGCAGCTTAGATGGGACAGGGTCCACTGAAGCTTTCTTT. Its protein product is CASSLDGTGSTEAFF. The J gene is TRBJ1-1, the V gene TRBV7-3, with TRBD1 identical over 9 bases. Germline CDR1 SGHTA, CDR2 FQGTGA. V was clipped by 2 bases and J by 4 bases; unmatched bases: 5. The CDR3 extends over 15 amino acids.

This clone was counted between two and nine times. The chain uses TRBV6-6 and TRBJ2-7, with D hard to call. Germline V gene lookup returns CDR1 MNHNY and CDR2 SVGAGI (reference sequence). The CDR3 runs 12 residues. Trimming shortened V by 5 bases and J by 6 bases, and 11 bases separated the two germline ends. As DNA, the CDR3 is TGTGCCAGCAGTGAGCAGGCTCCCGAGCAGTACTTC. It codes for CASSEQAPEQYF.

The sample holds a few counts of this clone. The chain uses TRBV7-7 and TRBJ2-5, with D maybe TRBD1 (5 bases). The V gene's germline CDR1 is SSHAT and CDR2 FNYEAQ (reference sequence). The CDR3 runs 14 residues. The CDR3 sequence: CVAQEVRGWETQYF. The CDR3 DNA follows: TGTGTCGCCCAAGAAGTTAGGGGCTGGGAGACCCAGTACTTC.

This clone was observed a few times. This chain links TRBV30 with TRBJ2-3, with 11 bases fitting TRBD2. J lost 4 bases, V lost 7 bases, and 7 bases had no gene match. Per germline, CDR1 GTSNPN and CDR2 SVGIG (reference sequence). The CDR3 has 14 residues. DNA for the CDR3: TGTGCCTCAATAGGACTAGCGGGCCCAGATACGCAGTATTTT. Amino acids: CASIGLAGPDTQYF.

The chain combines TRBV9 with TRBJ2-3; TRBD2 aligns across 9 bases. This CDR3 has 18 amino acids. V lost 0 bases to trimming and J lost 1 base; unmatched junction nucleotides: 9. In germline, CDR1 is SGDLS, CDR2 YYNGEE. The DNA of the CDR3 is TGTGCCAGCAGCGTAGATGTTATAGCGGGAGATGGCACAGATACGCAGTATTTT. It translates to CASSVDVIAGDGTDTQYF.

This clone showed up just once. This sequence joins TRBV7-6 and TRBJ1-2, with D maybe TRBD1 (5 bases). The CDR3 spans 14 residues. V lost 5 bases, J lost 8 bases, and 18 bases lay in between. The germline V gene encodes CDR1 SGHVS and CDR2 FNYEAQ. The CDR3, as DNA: TGTGCCAGCAGCCACCTACTGGGGGGTGGCGGCTACACCTTC. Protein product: CASSHLLGGGGYTF.